The clone carrying this T cell receptor beta chain was recorded once. This record belongs to a study of CD8 T cells in Susac syndrome. RNA totalling about 0.45 to 1 ug underwent reverse transcription with random hexamers. MiXCR, run by TCRdb on the immunoSEQ multiplex PCR reads, gives a single entry per CDR3 protein. Of 100,000 or so distinct CDR3 sequences listed, 80% to 95% are singletons. The CD8+ and CD4+ T cells were negatively isolated, with the TEMRA cells enriched by FACS. Trimming removed 2 bases at V and 7 bases at J, with 8 bases between. Per the germline V gene, CDR1 is LGHDT and CDR2 is YNNKEL (reference sequence). This CDR3 region has 13 residues.

The gene calls are TRBV3-1 and TRBJ2-2, with D unresolved. The receptor was isolated from a human donor in good health. Sequencing was carried out using CD4+ T cells from PBMCs. The CDR3 protein is CASSQYSGGELFF. The CDR3 coding sequence is TGTGCCAGCAGCCAATATTCGGGCGGGGAGCTGTTTTTT.